These 9 T cell receptor beta chains originate from one sample sequenced in a study of blood T cell repertoires in COVID-19. Data came from immunoSEQ multiplex PCR; TCRdb stores just in-frame clones and leaves some out. The profile shows 330,000 or so clones, roughly 87% of them singletons. Sequenced material: peripheral blood. These receptors all come from a man aged 25-45 years with COVID-19, enrolled during active disease.

The chain has TRBV3-1 (or the pseudogene TRBV3-2) and TRBJ2-5; a weak D match, TRBD2 (6 bases). The V end was cut by 6 bases, the J end by 3 bases, with 20 bases between. The CDR3 sequence is 16 residues long. From germline, CDR1 is LGHDT and CDR2 YNNKEL (reference sequence). The CDR3 bases are TGTGCCAGCAGAAAATCCGGGACGAGGAGGGAAGAGACCCAGTACTTC. This sequence encodes CASRKSGTRREETQYF.

The chain joins TRBV11-2 to TRBJ1-1, with 7 bases aligning to TRBD1. CDR3 length: 15 amino acids. CDR1 is SGHAT and CDR2 is FQNNGV in the germline V gene. Unmatched junction bases numbered 9, after V lost 5 bases and J lost 3 bases. The CDR3 DNA reads TGTGCCAGCAGCCCCTCGGACAGGAAATACACTGAAGCTTTCTTT. This gives the protein CASSPSDRKYTEAFF.

V usage is TRBV29-1 and J usage is TRBJ1-5; D ambiguous. This CDR3 comprises 11 residues. Germline V gene sequence: CDR1 SQVTM, CDR2 ANQGSEA. V gave up 6 bases and J gave up 2 bases, with 5 bases separating them. CDR3 sequence reads: CSVLGNQPQHF. In nucleotides, the CDR3 is TGCAGCGTGCTAGGCAATCAGCCCCAGCATTTT.

The genes are TRBV27 and TRBJ2-1; 9 nucleotides match TRBD2. The junction had 21 bases not matched to a gene; V was cut back by 5 bases and J by 1 base. The CDR3 has 21 amino acids. Per germline, CDR1 MNHEY and CDR2 SMNVEV (reference sequence). CDR3 region: CASSPPPSLAGRARSYNEQFF. The DNA for the CDR3 is TGTGCCAGCAGTCCACCCCCGTCGCTAGCGGGAAGGGCCCGTTCCTACAATGAGCAGTTCTTC.

The chain has TRBV13 and TRBJ2-7; D might be TRBD2 (6 bases). The V end lost 5 bases, the J end lost 7 bases, and 24 bases lay between the germline ends. The CDR3 totals 16 residues. Germline CDR1 reads PRHDT; CDR2 reads FYEKMQ (reference sequence). For the CDR3, the DNA is TGTGCCAGCAGCCCCATTGATAGCGGCCATCGGGGGGAGCAGTACTTC. It translates to CASSPIDSGHRGEQYF.

The chain joins TRBV6-5 to TRBJ2-5, with D possibly being TRBD1 (6 bases). V was clipped by 5 bases and J by 7 bases, with 14 bases between them. This CDR3 is built from 13 residues. The V gene's germline CDR1 is MNHEY and CDR2 SVGAGI. Here the CDR3 reads CASSSQGPSTQYF. CDR3 bases: TGTGCCAGCAGTAGTCAGGGGCCCTCGACCCAGTACTTC.

This rearrangement joins TRBV11-2 to TRBJ1-1; 10 bases line up with TRBD1. This CDR3 has 15 residues. The ends lost 5 bases at V and 4 bases at J; junction bases unmatched: 7. Germline assignment: CDR1 SGHAT and CDR2 FQNNGV. The CDR3 region is CASSSRDRGGTEAFF. DNA for the CDR3: TGTGCCAGCAGCAGCCGGGACAGGGGAGGCACTGAAGCTTTCTTT.

This clone has only one observation. Other DNA sequences in this sample translate to the same CDR3. The CDR3 coding sequence is TGTGCCAGCAGCCCCGGTGGTTACACTGAAGCTTTCTTT. Amino acids: CASSPGGYTEAFF. The chain uses TRBV7-3 and TRBJ1-1; D not resolved. Trimming took 5 bases from V and 3 from J, leaving 10 bases between them. The germline V gene encodes CDR1 SGHTA and CDR2 FQGTGA. The CDR3 is 13 amino acids. The variable domain in full, with the rest retrieved from reference TRBV7-3 and TRBJ1-1, is GAGVSQTPSNKVTEKGKYVELRCDPISGHTALYWYRQSLGQGPEFLIYFQGTGAADDSGLPNDRFFAVRPEGSVSTLKIQRTERGDSAVYLCASSPGGYTEAFFGQGTRLTVV.

The count of this clone is one. CDR3 bases: TGTGCCAGCAGTCCGACTAGCGGGGGTTACAATGAGCAGTTCTTC. Its translation is CASSPTSGGYNEQFF. J is TRBJ2-1 and V is TRBV2; 12 bases are a match to TRBD2. The ends lost 5 bases at V and 4 bases at J; junction bases unmatched: 3. The CDR3 runs 15 residues. From germline, CDR1 is SNHLY and CDR2 FYNNEI.